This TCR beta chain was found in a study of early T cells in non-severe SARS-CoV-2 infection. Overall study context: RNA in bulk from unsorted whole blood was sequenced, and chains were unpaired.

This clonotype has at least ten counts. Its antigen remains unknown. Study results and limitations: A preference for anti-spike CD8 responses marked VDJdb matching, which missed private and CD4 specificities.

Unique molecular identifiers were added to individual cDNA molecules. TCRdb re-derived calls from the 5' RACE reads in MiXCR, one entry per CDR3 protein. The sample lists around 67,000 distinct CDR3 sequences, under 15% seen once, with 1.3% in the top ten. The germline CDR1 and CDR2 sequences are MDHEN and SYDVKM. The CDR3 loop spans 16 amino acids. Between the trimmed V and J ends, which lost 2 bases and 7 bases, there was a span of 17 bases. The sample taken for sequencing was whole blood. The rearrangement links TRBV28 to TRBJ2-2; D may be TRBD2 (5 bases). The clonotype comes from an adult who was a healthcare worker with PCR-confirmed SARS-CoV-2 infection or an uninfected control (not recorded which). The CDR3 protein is CASSLGPRGYGGELFF. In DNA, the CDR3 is TGTGCCAGCAGTTTAGGACCCAGAGGGTATGGCGGGGAGCTGTTTTTT.